Listed below are T cell receptor beta chains from one sample, sequenced in a study of blood T cell repertoires in COVID-19. The assay was immunoSEQ multiplex PCR, and TCRdb's table has in-frame clones only and misses some. The repertoire holds 130,000 to 150,000 clones, with around 90% as singletons. Sequenced input: PBMCs or T cells enriched from blood (not recorded which). The receptors here all came from a woman in her thirties or forties who had been exposed to COVID-19. Both conserved end residues are part of each CDR3. D genes are given only for firm matches. Only some rows state a clone size, as once, few, many or a class for expanded clones.

-	TRBJ2-7	TRBV21-1	-	-	CASSKEVASGNPYEQYF
-	TRBJ1-1	TRBV10-1	-	TGCGCCAGCAGCCCCTCCGACACAGGGAAGACTGAAGCTTTCTTT	CASSPSDTGKTEAFF
-	TRBJ1-1	TRBV5-1	-	TGCGCCAGCAGCTTCGGTCTATTAGGCAGGACGGGGGTTGGAGCTTTCTTT	CASSFGLLGRTGVGAFF
-	TRBJ2-5	TRBV7-2	-	TGTGCCAGCAGCTTAGGAGTGTACCAAGAGACCCAGTACTTC	CASSLGVYQETQYF
few	TRBJ1-4	TRBV4-2	TRBD1	TGTGCCAGCAGCCAAAGGGACAGTAATGAAAAACTGTTTTTT	CASSQRDSNEKLFF
-	TRBJ1-4	TRBV28	-	TGTGCCAGCACACTAGCCTTGACATCAACTAATGAAAAACTGTTTTTT	CASTLALTSTNEKLFF
-	TRBJ1-4	TRBV4-1	-	TGCGCCAGCAGCCCTCTAGTTGCAACTAATGAAAAACTGTTTTTT	CASSPLVATNEKLFF
-	TRBJ1-6	TRBV9	TRBD1	TGTGCCAGCAGCGCCCGACAAGCCGGGACAGGGGATGGTTCACCCCTCCACTTT	CASSARQAGTGDGSPLHF
-	TRBJ1-1	TRBV29-1	-	TGCAGCGTTGAACCTTACGGACATGAGGAAGCTTTCTTT	CSVEPYGHEEAFF
-	TRBJ2-3	TRBV7-2	-	TGTGCCAGCAGCCAAGGTACAGCAGATACGCAGTATTTT	CASSQGTADTQYF
-	TRBJ2-3	TRBV6-2/TRBV6-3	TRBD2	TGTGCCAGCAGCTCCGGGACTAGCCTCACAGATACGCAGTATTTT	CASSSGTSLTDTQYF
-	TRBJ2-7	TRBV5-6	TRBD1	TGTGCCCACGTGACTAGGACAGGGGGCTCCTACGAGCAGTACTTC	CAHVTRTGGSYEQYF
few	TRBJ2-1	TRBV5-1	TRBD2	TGCGCCAGCAGCTTTGGTCTAGCGGGAGTGGGGAACAATGAGCAGTTCTTC	CASSFGLAGVGNNEQFF
-	TRBJ1-5	TRBV10-2	-	TGCGCCAGCAGTGAGTCCGGCAGGGTGTATAGCAATCAGCCCCAGCATTTT	CASSESGRVYSNQPQHF
-	TRBJ2-1	TRBV11-3	-	TGTGCCAGCAGTAGGGGGCGGGGGGCCTACAATGAGCAGTTCTTC	CASSRGRGAYNEQFF
-	TRBJ2-4	TRBV29-1	TRBD1	TGCAGCGTTTTTACAGGGGGCAAAAACATTCAGTACTTC	CSVFTGGKNIQYF
-	TRBJ2-1	TRBV7-2	-	TGTGCCAGCAGCTTAGCTGCTAGCAAGGAGCAGTTCTTC	CASSLAASKEQFF
-	TRBJ1-1	TRBV6-5	-	TGTGCCAGCAGTTACGGGCGGGTGAACACTGAAGCTTTCTTT	CASSYGRVNTEAFF
-	TRBJ1-1	TRBV9	-	TGTGCCAGCAGCGTAGAGGCAGGGCCAAACACTGAAGCTTTCTTT	CASSVEAGPNTEAFF
-	TRBJ2-7	TRBV10-1	-	TGCGCCAGCAGTGAGTCGATGCCAGGAGGCTCCTACGAGCAGTACTTC	CASSESMPGGSYEQYF
-	TRBJ1-1	TRBV24-1	-	TGTGCCACCTTTCTCATACTGGTGACGTCGGGGATAGCTTTCTTT	CATFLILVTSGIAFF
-	TRBJ2-7	TRBV19	TRBD2	TGTGCCAGTAGTATGGATAGCGGGAGTTACGAGCAGTACTTC	CASSMDSGSYEQYF
-	TRBJ1-2	TRBV5-1	TRBD1	TGCGCCAGCAGCTCGACAGGGGGTCTTGGCTACACCTTC	CASSSTGGLGYTF
-	TRBJ2-1	TRBV12-5	TRBD1	TGTGCTAGTGGTCAAATACGCGGGACAGGGCACAATGAGCAGTTCTTC	CASGQIRGTGHNEQFF
few	TRBJ2-3	TRBV5-4	-	TGTGCCAGCAGCCGACTAGAAGAAGATACGCAGTATTTT	CASSRLEEDTQYF
-	TRBJ2-1	TRBV2	-	TGTGCCAGCAGTGTACGTAGCGGATTCTACAATGAGCAGTTCTTC	CASSVRSGFYNEQFF
-	TRBJ2-1	TRBV27	TRBD2	TGTGCCAGCAGCCCTAATGGACTAGCGGGACTTGGGCAGTTCTTC	CASSPNGLAGLGQFF
-	TRBJ1-3	TRBV5-1	-	TGCGCCAGCAGCTTCGGAGAGTCTGGAAACACCATATATTTT	CASSFGESGNTIYF
few	TRBJ1-5	TRBV5-5	-	TGTGCCAGCAGCTTCAAACAGCCTGATCAGCCCCAGCATTTT	CASSFKQPDQPQHF
-	TRBJ2-2	TRBV28	-	TGTGCCAGCACCACCGGGAGTACAACCGGGGAGCTGTTTTTT	CASTTGSTTGELFF
-	TRBJ1-5	TRBV7-9	-	TGTGCCAGCAGCTTAGGGGACTCCAATACAGAGCCCCAGCATTTT	CASSLGDSNTEPQHF
few	TRBJ2-7	TRBV5-6	-	TGTGCCAGCAGCTTGGAGCCGGGTTTCAGTCGTTACGAGCAGTACTTC	CASSLEPGFSRYEQYF
-	TRBJ1-4	TRBV20-1	-	TGCAGTGCTAAACAAAATGAAAAACTGTTTTTT	CSAKQNEKLFF
-	TRBJ1-1	TRBV27	-	TGTGCCAGCAGCACGACGTTCGAGACAAACACTGAAGCTTTCTTT	CASSTTFETNTEAFF
-	TRBJ1-4	TRBV5-1	-	TGCGCCAGCAGCGCGGACAAGAATGAAAAACTGTTTTTT	CASSADKNEKLFF
-	TRBJ2-3	TRBV5-4	-	TGTGCCAGCAGAGATACAGGAATAGATACGCAGTATTTT	CASRDTGIDTQYF
once	TRBJ1-2	TRBV9	-	TGTGCCAGCAGCGTAGATCGGGTTAACTATGGCTACACCTTC	CASSVDRVNYGYTF
-	TRBJ1-4	TRBV7-2	-	TGTGCCAGCAGCCGGGACAATTCGTATGAAAAACTGTTTTTT	CASSRDNSYEKLFF
once	TRBJ1-4	TRBV15	-	TGTGCCACCAGCAGAGATATTACAGGGCATGAAAAACTGTTTTTT	CATSRDITGHEKLFF
-	TRBJ1-1	TRBV11-2	-	TGTGCCAGCAGCTTAGATAGCGGAGGGGTGTCAGTGAACACTGAAGCTTTCTTT	CASSLDSGGVSVNTEAFF
-	TRBJ2-7	TRBV6-2/TRBV6-3	TRBD2	TGTGCCAGCAGTTATAGCGGGAGGTTCTACGAGCAGTACTTC	CASSYSGRFYEQYF
-	TRBJ2-7	TRBV25-1	-	TGTGCCAGCAGTGTCCAGGGATCCCCCTACGAGCAGTACTTC	CASSVQGSPYEQYF
-	TRBJ2-7	TRBV4-1	-	TGCGCCAGCAGCCAAGATCTTATTAGCGGCGAGCAGTACTTC	CASSQDLISGEQYF
-	TRBJ1-1	TRBV9	-	TGTGCCAGCAGCCTAGACTCGGGGGAGAACACTGAAGCTTTCTTT	CASSLDSGENTEAFF
-	TRBJ2-7	TRBV2	TRBD2	TGTGCCAGCAGGGGCCAGGGGTCGGACAGGTCGACTAGCGGGGGGACCTACGAGCAGTACTTC	CASRGQGSDRSTSGGTYEQYF
-	TRBJ2-1	TRBV4-1	TRBD1	TGCGCCAGCAGCCAGGCATACCCCTACAGGGGGCGACCTCACAATGAGCAGTTCTTC	CASSQAYPYRGRPHNEQFF
-	TRBJ2-7	TRBV6-4	-	TGTGCCAGCAGCTTGGAGGGACGGGGAGCCTACGAGCAGTACTTC	CASSLEGRGAYEQYF
-	TRBJ1-6	TRBV23-1	-	TGCGCCAGCAGTGAGAAGGGGGGGTCACCCCTCCACTTT	CASSEKGGSPLHF
-	TRBJ1-6	TRBV5-1	TRBD1	TGCGCCAGCAGCCCGCCGGGACAGAATAATTCACCCCTCCACTTT	CASSPPGQNNSPLHF
-	TRBJ2-3	TRBV29-1	TRBD2	TGCAGCGTCGTCCCGGGACTAGCGGGAGCGGGCACAGATACGCAGTATTTT	CSVVPGLAGAGTDTQYF
once	TRBJ2-7	TRBV4-1	-	TGCGCCAGCAGCCAAGGGCCAGGGGTTCGCCACGAGCAGTACTTC	CASSQGPGVRHEQYF
-	TRBJ1-1	TRBV4-1	-	TGCGCCAGCAGCCAATACAGGAACACTGAAGCTTTCTTT	CASSQYRNTEAFF
-	TRBJ1-5	TRBV3-1/TRBV3-2	-	TGTGCCAGCAGCCAAGAAGGGGGGGCTGGTCAGCCCCAGCATTTT	CASSQEGGAGQPQHF
once	TRBJ1-1	TRBV28	TRBD1	TGTGCCAGCAGTCCGCCGACAGGGGTGGGCACTGAAGCTTTCTTT	CASSPPTGVGTEAFF
-	TRBJ1-1	TRBV6-6	-	TGTGCCAGCAGTGCCCTCTATCAGGTTGAAGCTTTCTTT	CASSALYQVEAFF
once	TRBJ2-1	TRBV12-3/TRBV12-4	TRBD1	TGTGCCAGCCGAAGGGGGCTACTATGGGAGCAGTTCTTC	CASRRGLLWEQFF
-	TRBJ2-7	TRBV19	-	TGTGCCAGAGAAAGGGGGTTCACCTACGAGCAGTACTTC	CARERGFTYEQYF
-	TRBJ1-1	TRBV28	-	TGTGCCAGCAGTAAACCTGCATGGCAGGGGACTGAAGCTTTCTTT	CASSKPAWQGTEAFF
-	TRBJ1-1	TRBV11-1	TRBD1	TGTGCCAGCAGCCAAGGGCCAGGGGGAACTGAAGCTTTCTTT	CASSQGPGGTEAFF